The clone carrying this T cell receptor beta chain was observed at least ten times. Germline-derived CDR1 and CDR2 are MNHEY and SMNVEV (reference sequence). This CDR3 spans 12 amino acids. Trimming took 6 bases from V and 2 from J, leaving 8 bases between them. This entry is derived from a study of identical twins. TCRdb recomputed calls from the 5' RACE reads with MiXCR, one row per CDR3 protein. The sample lists about 700,000 distinct CDR3 sequences; approximately 6% were seen once. The sequence was obtained from a man between 18 and 29 years old in good health. The sequencing sample was made of naive T cells sorted from blood. The rearrangement links TRBV27 to TRBJ2-7, with D hard to call. The CDR3 nucleotides read TGTGCCAGCAGCAACCCGGCCTACGAGCAGTACGTC. Residues: CASSNPAYEQYV.